The rows below give T cell receptor beta chains drawn from one sample of a study of blood T cells in healthy people across ages. TCRdb reanalysed the 5' RACE reads using MiXCR and keeps one entry per CDR3 protein. The sample carries fewer than 900,000 distinct CDR3 sequences, roughly two fifths recorded once. Source material: blood. The receptor source for this set is a woman in her sixties in good health. CDR3s include the opening cysteine and the closing phenylalanine or tryptophan. D genes are given only for firm matches. Part of the rows lack a size; the others show once, few, many or a class for expanded clones.

abundance: .
j_gene: TRBJ1-2
v_gene: TRBV25-1
d_gene: .
CDR3aa: CASMGGAVEGYTF
CDR3nt: TGTGCCAGCATGGGGGGGGCGGTCGAGGGCTACACCTTC

abundance: few
j_gene: TRBJ2-7
v_gene: TRBV24-1
d_gene: TRBD1
CDR3aa: CATSAPGQGSYEQYF
CDR3nt: TGTGCCACCAGTGCCCCGGGACAGGGTTCCTACGAGCAGTACTTC

abundance: few
j_gene: TRBJ1-5
v_gene: TRBV2
d_gene: .
CDR3aa: CASSGGFSNQPQHF
CDR3nt: TGTGCCAGCAGTGGGGGCTTTAGCAATCAGCCCCAGCATTTT

abundance: once
j_gene: TRBJ2-3
v_gene: TRBV7-9
d_gene: TRBD2
CDR3aa: CASSFSGGAATDTQYF
CDR3nt: TGTGCCAGCAGCTTTAGCGGGGGGGCAGCCACAGATACGCAGTATTTT

abundance: .
j_gene: TRBJ2-7
v_gene: TRBV28
d_gene: TRBD1
CDR3aa: CASRRQGDEQYF
CDR3nt: TGTGCCAGCAGACGACAGGGAGACGAGCAGTACTTC

abundance: .
j_gene: TRBJ1-4
v_gene: TRBV28
d_gene: .
CDR3aa: CASRRGWDGLEKLFF
CDR3nt: TGTGCCAGCAGGCGTGGCTGGGACGGTTTGGAAAAACTGTTTTTT

abundance: .
j_gene: TRBJ1-2
v_gene: TRBV29-1
d_gene: .
CDR3aa: CSVESNYGYTF
CDR3nt: TGCAGCGTTGAAAGTAACTATGGCTACACCTTC

abundance: few
j_gene: TRBJ1-4
v_gene: TRBV7-9
d_gene: TRBD1
CDR3aa: CASRVDRGKLFF
CDR3nt: TGTGCCAGCAGGGTCGACAGGGGGAAACTGTTTTTT

abundance: .
j_gene: TRBJ2-5
v_gene: TRBV28
d_gene: TRBD2
CDR3aa: CASSLPLAGAYGQYF
CDR3nt: TGTGCCAGCAGTCTCCCCCTAGCGGGAGCCTACGGGCAGTACTTC

abundance: .
j_gene: TRBJ2-7
v_gene: TRBV11-2
d_gene: TRBD2
CDR3aa: CASSLQSSGYEQYF
CDR3nt: TGTGCCAGCAGCTTACAATCTAGCGGCTACGAGCAGTACTTC

abundance: .
j_gene: TRBJ2-5
v_gene: TRBV20-1
d_gene: TRBD2
CDR3aa: CSARLAGAGGSQTQYF
CDR3nt: TGCAGTGCACGACTAGCGGGGGCCGGTGGGTCTCAGACCCAGTACTTC

abundance: once
j_gene: TRBJ1-1
v_gene: TRBV25-1
d_gene: .
CDR3aa: CASMEHTNTEAFF
CDR3nt: TGTGCCAGCATGGAACATACGAACACTGAAGCTTTCTTT

abundance: .
j_gene: TRBJ2-5
v_gene: TRBV28
d_gene: TRBD2
CDR3aa: CASSKLAGVRETQYF
CDR3nt: TGTGCCAGCAGTAAACTAGCGGGAGTCAGGGAGACCCAGTACTTC

abundance: .
j_gene: TRBJ1-6
v_gene: TRBV7-2
d_gene: .
CDR3aa: CASSLGGSSYNSPLHF
CDR3nt: TGTGCCAGCAGCTTAGGAGGGAGCTCCTATAATTCACCCCTCCACTTT

abundance: .
j_gene: TRBJ2-1
v_gene: TRBV20-1
d_gene: .
CDR3aa: CSADMVSGQFF
CDR3nt: TGCAGTGCAGACATGGTTTCTGGGCAGTTCTTC

abundance: .
j_gene: TRBJ1-5
v_gene: TRBV3-1
d_gene: TRBD1
CDR3aa: CASSLIRDRGTEDQPQHF
CDR3nt: TGTGCCAGCAGCCTAATCCGGGACAGGGGAACAGAGGATCAGCCCCAGCATTTT

abundance: .
j_gene: TRBJ2-1
v_gene: TRBV5-1
d_gene: .
CDR3aa: CASSTPDNEQFF
CDR3nt: TGCGCCAGCAGCACTCCCGATAATGAGCAGTTCTTC

abundance: many
j_gene: TRBJ2-1
v_gene: TRBV12-3/TRBV12-4
d_gene: .
CDR3aa: CASSLGTGVVDEQFF
CDR3nt: .

abundance: .
j_gene: TRBJ2-1
v_gene: TRBV30
d_gene: TRBD2
CDR3aa: CAWSGTSGGHNEQFF
CDR3nt: TGTGCCTGGAGTGGAACTAGCGGGGGCCACAATGAGCAGTTCTTC

abundance: .
j_gene: TRBJ2-7
v_gene: TRBV20-1
d_gene: .
CDR3aa: CSARSLSRSEQYF
CDR3nt: TGCAGTGCTAGATCTCTGAGTCGATCCGAGCAGTACTTC

abundance: .
j_gene: TRBJ2-3
v_gene: TRBV7-2
d_gene: TRBD2
CDR3aa: CASSSSGFTDTQYF
CDR3nt: TGTGCCAGCAGCTCTAGCGGGTTCACAGATACGCAGTATTTT

abundance: many
j_gene: TRBJ2-7
v_gene: TRBV10-3
d_gene: .
CDR3aa: CAISDYPYEQYF
CDR3nt: TGTGCCATCAGTGATTACCCCTACGAGCAGTACTTC

abundance: .
j_gene: TRBJ1-2
v_gene: TRBV6-5
d_gene: .
CDR3aa: CASSWFEGWWYGYTF
CDR3nt: TGTGCCAGCAGTTGGTTCGAGGGTTGGTGGTATGGCTACACCTTC

abundance: few
j_gene: TRBJ1-4
v_gene: TRBV20-1
d_gene: .
CDR3aa: CSAREWLGEKLFF
CDR3nt: TGCAGTGCTAGAGAGTGGTTAGGAGAAAAACTGTTTTTT